The entry below describes one T cell receptor (beta chain). This clonotype was recorded many times. The antigen it binds to is not known. No qualities accompany the bases; no much larger clone lies one base away. The data originate from a study of T cells in Graves' hyperthyroidism and ophthalmopathy (dated by TCRdb to between 2018 and 2021). As for the study more broadly: Peripheral blood samples were taken at the time of initial diagnosis, prior to any treatment. The 100 or so discovery patients were divided at random into training and test sets in a 7:3 ratio. The paper reports TCR Vbeta CDR3 sequencing of some 140 peripheral blood samples: 43 ophthalmopathy, fewer than 85 hyperthyroidism and about 17 progressor patients. TCR V-J signatures able to tell the groups apart were searched for in a discovery cohort of 100 patients, of whom 40 to 45 had Graves' ophthalmopathy and around 56 had stable Graves' hyperthyroidism. In several Graves' hyperthyroidism patients, the study also compared T-cell repertoires from thyroid tissue with T-cell repertoires from blood. Once sampling was done, hyperthyroidism patients were given methimazole at a starting dose of 30 mg daily, whereas ophthalmopathy patients were given high-dose intravenous methylprednisolone. Prospective prediction of ophthalmopathy was tested in an independent validation cohort of under 20 hyperthyroidism patients and 17 patients who later progressed to ophthalmopathy. Study-wide conclusions, independent of this receptor: During validation, the model predicted progression to ophthalmopathy a median of about 6.3 months ahead of onset, with just under 71% sensitivity and under 85% specificity. No statistical method was used to fix the sample size in advance, and group allocation was not hidden from the investigators. Ophthalmopathy was separated from stable hyperthyroidism by a 13 V-J signature model, with 85% to 90% sensitivity and just over 81% specificity obtained in cross-validation and 80%/75% obtained in testing. Most expanded thyroid clonotypes (frequency above 0.001) were also found in blood, which suggests that blood repertoires may mirror thyroid immune responses.

Graves' hyperthyroidism was defined as stable when no progression to ophthalmopathy occurred over 18 months of follow-up. Hyperthyroidism patients were aged 18 to 65 years and newly diagnosed, with disease duration of less than 2 months. Patients with uncontrolled infections, other autoimmune diseases, pregnancy or lactation were excluded. Diagnoses relied on clinical symptoms, serum thyroxine and TRAb, thyroid ultrasound and orbital computed tomography. PBMCs were separated from under 12 ml of fresh peripheral blood using Ficoll-Paque density gradient centrifugation. Total RNA was extracted using Trizol reagent, and RNA quality was assessed on an Agilent 2100 Bioanalyzer. TCR beta CDR3 regions were amplified from RNA transcripts. The first round of RT-PCR for the TCR CDR3 was performed with the HTBI primer set and the Qiagen OneStep RT-PCR kit. A second multiplex PCR round built the libraries, followed by size selection and purification. Paired-end sequencing of the libraries was performed with 100 bp reads on an Illumina HiSeq2000. As for the authors' bioinformatics: SOAPnuke was used to process the raw data, removing reads that contained adapters or uncalled bases, had a mean Phred below 15, or lacked an exact match to the constant primer or identifier. High-quality paired reads were merged using COPE v1.2.5, and each unique nucleotide sequence was defined as a clonotype. Clonotypes were aligned to IMGT TRBV, TRBD and TRBJ reference segments using MiTCR v1.1. The analysis was restricted to V-J combinations with a frequency above 0.0001, which together covered 99% to 99.2% of the repertoires. The TCS score was defined as F50 (clonal expansion) divided by E x V (chaos), with BLOSUM62-based TCRdist calculated between CDR3 peptides within each V-J. Welch's t-statistics and random forest reduced roughly 500 V-J features to roughly 13, which were used in a naive Bayes classifier (R e1071). Clones were called with MiXCR by TCRdb after fastp trimmed the public reads at Q25, and only in-frame beta chains were retained. For every CDR3 protein sequence, its rows merge into one entry that carries the most common genes and DNA. The V and J calls shown here were made by TCRdb, not taken from the authors' results. The sample records around 500,000 distinct CDR3 sequences, about 14% of which are singletons. The top ten hold about 14% of the sample.

The sample taken for sequencing was blood. This sequence originates from a woman between 40 and 55 years old with Graves' hyperthyroidism.

The DNA sequence follows: TGTGCCAGCAGTCGGAATTCACCCCTCCACTTT. Its protein is CASSRNSPLHF. Recombination connected TRBV6-1 to TRBJ1-6; no D segment can be confidently identified. For CDR1 and CDR2, the germline V gene lists MNHNS and SASEGT. Measured from the cysteine to the phenylalanine, the CDR3 is 11 residues long. The kept DNA is CDR3 alone, 33 bases in frame from the first base. Cut back by 5 bases and 7 bases, the V and J ends lie 3 bases apart.